The entry below gives a single TCR beta chain sequence along with its context. The entry originates in a study of blood T cell repertoires in COVID-19. The CDR3 runs 17 residues. V was clipped by 4 bases and J by 3 bases; unmatched bases: 14. Germline V gives CDR1 SGHRS, CDR2 YFSETQ. TCRdb's table, derived via immunoSEQ multiplex PCR, lists solely in-frame clones and lacks some. The table lists more than 110,000 clones, approximately 80% of them singletons. The gene calls are TRBV5-1 and TRBJ1-1; 8 positions match TRBD1. The sequence came from a human donor in a cohort sampled during active COVID-19. The specimen was peripheral blood. CDR3 coding DNA: TGCGCCAGCAGCCAATCATCAGGGGGCGCGAGTTACACTGAAGCTTTCTTT. Translated: CASSQSSGGASYTEAFF.